This T cell receptor (beta chain) originates from a study of vaccination and CD4 T cells after COVID-19. This clonotype was counted between two and nine times. Its cognate antigen is unknown. Sequence data for DNA of cultured CD4+ T cells were generated by the Oncomine TCR Beta short-read assay. TCRdb reprocessed the PCR reads via MiXCR and lists one record per CDR3 protein. The table shows over 10,000 distinct CDR3 sequences, with 30% to 45% occurring only once. The germline V and J ends were trimmed by 8 bases and 7 bases, with 15 bases remaining between them. Germline-derived CDR1 and CDR2 are SGHNT and YENEEA. The CDR3 is 14 amino acids. Treatment described: approximately 11-day PBMC culture with coronavirus spike peptide pools or control peptides (ViraFEST assay). ViraFEST used peptide pools to expand antigen-specific T cells, then sequenced TCRs.

The sequence derives from a human donor with COVID-19. Source material: cultured CD4+ T cells from blood. The chain is built from TRBV11-3 and TRBJ1-6, with a possible D match to TRBD1 (6 bases). CDR3 sequence reads: CASSQGLGNSPLHF. In DNA, the CDR3 is TGTGCCAGCTCACAGGGACTGGGGAATTCACCCCTCCACTTT.